Following are 32 T cell receptor beta chains from one sample sequenced in a study of blood T cell repertoires in COVID-19. The table came from immunoSEQ multiplex PCR; TCRdb's copy has only in-frame clones and leaves some out. The table has about 220,000 clones, roughly 87% seen once; the top ten hold 2.6%. The sample taken for sequencing was PBMCs or T cells enriched from blood (not recorded which). These TCRs come from a woman aged 25 to 39 with acute COVID-19.

The sample holds one count of this clone. The chain joins TRBV25-1 to TRBJ1-6; a possible D gene is TRBD1 (6 bases). Germline assignment: CDR1 MGHDK and CDR2 SYGVNS. This CDR3 region has 15 residues. V shed 1 base and J shed 8 bases, with 12 bases lying between them. The CDR3 sequence is CASSESRGRDSPLHF. The CDR3 nucleotides read TGTGCCAGCAGTGAATCCAGGGGCAGAGATTCACCCCTCCACTTT.

V gene TRBV27 combines with J gene TRBJ1-1; TRBD1 matches at 9 bases. The CDR3 spans 16 residues. Germline CDR1 MNHEY, CDR2 SMNVEV (reference sequence). The junction had 8 bases not matched to a gene; V was cut back by 5 bases and J by 1 base. The CDR3 nucleotides read TGTGCCAGCAGTCTGGGGACAGGGTGGGAGAACACTGAAGCTTTCTTT. Translating it yields CASSLGTGWENTEAFF.

There are a few counts of this clone. The genes are TRBV5-6 and TRBJ1-1; possibly TRBD1 for D (6 bases). The CDR3 covers 16 residues. CDR1 SGHDT and CDR2 YYEEEE come from the germline V gene. Trimming removed 1 base at V and 3 bases at J, with 16 bases between. The CDR3 DNA follows: TGTGCCAGCAGCTTGTTAGGGATGGGGGCCGACACTGAAGCTTTCTTT. This gives the protein CASSLLGMGADTEAFF.

Note on this clone: At the DNA level, this CDR3 is encoded by other sequences in the same sample as well. The V gene is TRBV6-2 or TRBV6-3, the J gene TRBJ2-1, with 9 bases that match TRBD1. CDR1 MNHEY and CDR2 SVGEGT come from the germline V gene. CDR3 length: 15 amino acids. V shed 5 bases, J shed 1 base, and the junction held 3 bases outside the gene matches. CDR3 in amino acids: CASSLGQGSYNEQFF. CDR3 coding DNA: TGTGCCAGCAGTCTTGGACAGGGGTCCTACAATGAGCAGTTCTTC.

The chain has TRBV6-1 and TRBJ2-4; 8 bases fit TRBD1. The germline gives CDR1 MNHNS, CDR2 SASEGT. The V and J ends lost 2 bases and 1 base, in that order; junction bases with no gene match: 13. This CDR3 comprises 19 residues. The CDR3 reads CASSESGTGGPGAKNIQYF. The DNA for the CDR3 is TGTGCCAGCAGTGAATCCGGGACAGGTGGCCCCGGGGCCAAAAACATTCAGTACTTC.

The J gene is TRBJ2-1, the V gene TRBV19; no firm D call. Germline CDR1 reads LNHDA; CDR2 reads SQIVND (reference sequence). V shed 1 base and J shed 1 base, with 8 bases lying between them. The CDR3 is 15 amino acids. CDR3 bases: TGTGCCAGTAGTATAGCGGCCGGGTCCTACAATGAGCAGTTCTTC. Protein: CASSIAAGSYNEQFF.

The chain recombines TRBV6-2 or TRBV6-3 with TRBJ1-2; 7 bases are shared with TRBD1. Germline lookup yields CDR1 MNHEY and CDR2 SVGEGT. V shed 5 bases, J shed 7 bases, and the junction held 7 bases outside the gene matches. The CDR3 runs to 13 residues. This CDR3 is CASSPDRDGGYTF. DNA for the CDR3: TGTGCCAGCAGTCCCGACAGGGATGGTGGCTACACCTTC.

The V and J genes are TRBV7-9 and TRBJ2-1, with D maybe TRBD2 (5 bases). The CDR3 contains 14 residues. Trimming removed 3 bases at V and 5 bases at J, with 11 bases between. From germline, CDR1 is SEHNR and CDR2 FQNEAQ (reference sequence). The CDR3 protein is CASSFGGTDNEQFF. CDR3 bases: TGTGCCAGCAGCTTTGGAGGCACAGACAATGAGCAGTTCTTC.

The J gene is TRBJ1-3, the V gene TRBV5-6, with TRBD1 identical over 7 bases. J lost 0 bases, V lost 2 bases, and 2 bases had no gene match. The CDR3 has 15 residues. The germline CDR1 and CDR2 sequences are SGHDT and YYEEEE. The DNA for the CDR3 is TGTGCCAGCAGCTTCTCAGGGGGCTCTGGAAACACCATATATTTT. The encoded protein is CASSFSGGSGNTIYF.

The chain couples TRBV6-5 to TRBJ2-7, with 8 bases aligning to TRBD2. V lost 6 bases to trimming and J lost 2 bases; unmatched junction nucleotides: 3. This CDR3 has 13 amino acids. Germline CDR1 is MNHEY and CDR2 is SVGAGI. This chain's CDR3 is CASRVAGTYEQYF. The CDR3 DNA is TGTGCCAGCAGAGTAGCGGGGACCTACGAGCAGTACTTC.

The CDR3 sequence: CSAPRGGGYTF. For the CDR3, the DNA is TGCAGTGCTCCGCGGGGAGGTGGCTACACCTTC. The rearrangement links TRBV20-1 to TRBJ1-2; D unresolved. The CDR3 is 11 amino acids. From germline, CDR1 is DFQATT and CDR2 SNEGSKA (reference sequence). V was clipped by 5 bases and J by 7 bases, with 11 bases between them.

The genes are TRBV7-8 and TRBJ2-4; 7 bases fit TRBD1. The germline gives CDR1 SGHVS, CDR2 FQNEAQ. V gave up 5 bases and J gave up 1 base; unmatched junction bases: 2. This CDR3 is 14 amino acids long. The CDR3 protein is CASSLDRAKNIQYF. Written as DNA, the CDR3 is TGTGCCAGCAGCCTGGACAGGGCCAAAAACATTCAGTACTTC.

The chain couples TRBV12-3 or TRBV12-4 to TRBJ1-6; 7 positions match TRBD1. With 5 bases clipped from V and 10 bases from J, the junction kept 5 bases outside the gene matches. The CDR3 has 13 residues. The CDR3 nucleotides are TGTGCCAGCAGTGTCACAGGGGACTCACCCCTCCACTTT. Its protein is CASSVTGDSPLHF.

The V call is TRBV29-1, the J call TRBJ1-2, with D possibly matching TRBD1 (5 bases). The V end was cut by 1 base, the J end by 2 bases, with 11 bases between. From germline, CDR1 is SQVTM and CDR2 ANQGSEA. This CDR3 region has 14 residues. The CDR3 loop reads CSVEVAGQNYGYTF. The CDR3 DNA sequence: TGCAGCGTTGAAGTGGCGGGGCAGAACTATGGCTACACCTTC.

The J gene is TRBJ2-7, the V gene TRBV4-1; 12 bases map to TRBD1. CDR1 and CDR2 from the germline V gene are MGHRA and YSYEKL. Trimming took 3 bases from V and 6 from J; bases not matched to a gene: 6. This CDR3 is 15 amino acids long. The CDR3 loop is CASSQLGQGAREQYF. CDR3 coding DNA: TGCGCCAGCAGCCAGCTGGGACAGGGGGCACGCGAGCAGTACTTC.

The gene calls are TRBV27 and TRBJ1-6, with 7 positions matching TRBD1. The V gene's germline CDR1 is MNHEY and CDR2 SMNVEV (reference sequence). V lost 8 bases to trimming and J lost 11 bases; unmatched junction nucleotides: 12. This CDR3 comprises 14 residues. Here the CDR3 DNA reads TGTGCCAGCCGCACAGGGGCCGTCGGGGCACCCCTCCACTTT. Translation gives CASRTGAVGAPLHF.

V usage is TRBV2 and J usage is TRBJ1-5; TRBD1 is a possible D gene (5 bases). The V and J ends lost 8 bases and 4 bases respectively, with 15 bases between them. Germline V lookup: CDR1 SNHLY, CDR2 FYNNEI. This CDR3 is built from 14 residues. The CDR3 spells CASGGGMMNQPQHF. The CDR3 DNA is TGTGCCAGCGGGGGGGGGATGATGAATCAGCCCCAGCATTTT.

V gene TRBV4-3 combines with J gene TRBJ2-1, with 8 bases lining up with TRBD1. There are 16 residues in the CDR3. Germline loops: CDR1 LGHNA, CDR2 YSLEER. With 1 base clipped from V and 2 bases from J, the junction kept 4 bases outside the gene matches. CDR3 in amino acids: CASSQVETGAYNEQFF. CDR3 in DNA: TGCGCCAGCAGCCAAGTGGAGACAGGGGCCTACAATGAGCAGTTCTTC.

The CDR3 protein is CASSPSTGDYEQYF. The CDR3 bases are TGCGCCAGCAGCCCGTCAACGGGGGACTACGAGCAGTACTTC. J is TRBJ2-7 and V is TRBV4-3; possible D gene TRBD2, 6 bases. V lost 4 bases and J 3 bases, leaving 13 bases between the germline ends. Germline-derived CDR1 and CDR2 are LGHNA and YSLEER. This CDR3 has 14 amino acids.

This clone has more than one count but fewer than ten. The rearrangement uses TRBV11-2 and TRBJ1-1; D perhaps matches TRBD1 (5 bases). The CDR3 sequence is 14 residues long. The germline V gene encodes CDR1 SGHAT and CDR2 FQNNGV. The germline V and J ends were trimmed by 3 bases and 0 bases, with 8 bases remaining between them. This CDR3 is CASSFDSMNTEAFF. The DNA for the CDR3 is TGTGCCAGCAGCTTTGACAGCATGAACACTGAAGCTTTCTTT.

The chain recombines TRBV6-1 with TRBJ2-5; the match to TRBD2 covers 11 bases. This CDR3 region has 17 residues. Germline V gives CDR1 MNHNS, CDR2 SASEGT. The trim removed 4 bases at V and 1 base at J, leaving 8 bases unmatched. CDR3 nucleotides: TGTGCCAGCAGTGGACTAGCGGGGAGGGGGAGCCAAGAGACCCAGTACTTC. Protein product: CASSGLAGRGSQETQYF.

The rearrangement links TRBV5-1 to TRBJ1-1; D unclear. Trimming pared 4 bases from V and 3 bases from J, leaving 13 bases between. Germline V gene lookup returns CDR1 SGHRS and CDR2 YFSETQ. This CDR3 contains 14 residues. The CDR3 reads CASSTGISHTEAFF. The CDR3 nucleotides read TGCGCCAGCAGCACCGGGATATCACACACTGAAGCTTTCTTT.

J is TRBJ1-6 and V is TRBV3-1 (or the pseudogene TRBV3-2); D gene unclear. CDR1 is LGHDT and CDR2 is YNNKEL in the germline V gene (reference sequence). V lost 1 base, J lost 3 bases, and 10 bases lay in between. CDR3 length: 16 amino acids. For the CDR3, the DNA is TGTGCCAGCAGCCAAGTGGTCCGCGACTATAATTCACCCCTCCACTTT. Protein product: CASSQVVRDYNSPLHF.

J is TRBJ1-5 and V is TRBV6-1, with D maybe TRBD1 (6 bases). This CDR3 is built from 16 residues. Between the trimmed V and J ends, which lost 0 bases and 4 bases, there was a span of 13 bases. Germline V lookup: CDR1 MNHNS, CDR2 SASEGT. This CDR3 is CASSEAVGGRNQPQHF. DNA of the CDR3: TGTGCCAGCAGTGAAGCGGTCGGGGGGCGTAATCAGCCCCAGCATTTT.

The V and J genes are TRBV18 and TRBJ1-1; D uncertain. Germline CDR1 KGHSH, CDR2 LQKENI. With 5 bases removed from V and 0 bases from J, the gap between germline ends came to 7 bases. The CDR3 is 13 residues long. This CDR3 is CASSYGVNTEAFF. The CDR3 nucleotides read TGTGCCAGCTCATACGGAGTGAACACTGAAGCTTTCTTT.

V usage is TRBV11-2 and J usage is TRBJ1-1; D is unclear. In germline, CDR1 is SGHAT, CDR2 FQNNGV. The CDR3 has 15 residues. The ends were cut back, 0 bases at V and 5 bases at J, with 13 bases in the middle. The CDR3 DNA reads TGTGCCAGCAGCTTAGAACACTCCGGGAGGACTGAAGCTTTCTTT. Amino acids: CASSLEHSGRTEAFF.

The V and J genes are TRBV10-1 and TRBJ1-1; perhaps TRBD1 as D (6 bases). Germline V gives CDR1 WNHNN, CDR2 SYGVQD (reference sequence). The CDR3 is 15 amino acids. The V gene lost 2 bases and the J gene lost 1 base, with 11 bases spanning the gap. The CDR3 here is CASSESGQRNTEAFF. CDR3 coding DNA: TGCGCCAGCAGTGAGAGCGGACAGAGGAACACTGAAGCTTTCTTT.

The chain recombines TRBV3-1 (or the pseudogene TRBV3-2) with TRBJ2-3, with TRBD2 matching over 7 bases. The CDR3 loop spans 16 amino acids. With 0 bases clipped from V and 2 bases from J, the junction kept 5 bases outside the gene matches. The germline gives CDR1 LGHDT, CDR2 YNNKEL (reference sequence). The CDR3 protein is CASSQEASGTTDTQYF. In DNA, the CDR3 is TGTGCCAGCAGCCAAGAAGCTAGCGGAACCACAGATACGCAGTATTTT.

This clone appeared many times. The gene calls are TRBV3-1 (or the pseudogene TRBV3-2) and TRBJ2-1, with D perhaps TRBD2 (6 bases). Germline CDR1 and CDR2: LGHDT and YNNKEL (reference sequence). The CDR3 has 19 amino acids. V lost 4 bases to trimming and J lost 0 bases, with 22 bases between them. CDR3 nucleotide sequence: TGTGCCAGCAGCCGCGCCCGACTAGGGGATTTCAGCTCCTACAATGAGCAGTTCTTC. Amino acid sequence: CASSRARLGDFSSYNEQFF.

V gene TRBV7-2 combines with J gene TRBJ1-4; D gene unclear. Germline V CDR1 and CDR2: SGHTA, FQGNSA. This CDR3 spans 15 amino acids. Trimming left V 1 base short and J 7 bases short, with 13 bases between. The CDR3 protein is CASSLVAGGFEKLFF. In DNA form, the CDR3 reads TGTGCCAGCAGCTTAGTTGCTGGAGGTTTTGAAAAACTGTTTTTT.

The rearrangement links TRBV23-1 to TRBJ2-7; 12 bases are shared with TRBD1. TRBV23-1 is an open reading frame whose function is uncertain. V trimming: 1 base; J trimming: 3 bases; junction bases outside the gene matches: 16. The CDR3 has 20 amino acids. The CDR3 nucleotides are TGCGCCAGCAGTCAATACGTTGGGGACAGGGGGCGCGGTGGTGTCTACGAGCAGTACTTC. Its protein is CASSQYVGDRGRGGVYEQYF.

The chain combines TRBV6-4 with TRBJ1-5; D is ambiguous. Germline assignment: CDR1 MRHNA and CDR2 SNTAGT. Trimming took 4 bases from V and 7 from J, leaving 11 bases between them. The length of the CDR3 is 13 residues. The CDR3, as DNA: TGTGCCAGCAGTGCTGAGGGAGGGCAGCCCCAGCATTTT. This translates into CASSAEGGQPQHF.